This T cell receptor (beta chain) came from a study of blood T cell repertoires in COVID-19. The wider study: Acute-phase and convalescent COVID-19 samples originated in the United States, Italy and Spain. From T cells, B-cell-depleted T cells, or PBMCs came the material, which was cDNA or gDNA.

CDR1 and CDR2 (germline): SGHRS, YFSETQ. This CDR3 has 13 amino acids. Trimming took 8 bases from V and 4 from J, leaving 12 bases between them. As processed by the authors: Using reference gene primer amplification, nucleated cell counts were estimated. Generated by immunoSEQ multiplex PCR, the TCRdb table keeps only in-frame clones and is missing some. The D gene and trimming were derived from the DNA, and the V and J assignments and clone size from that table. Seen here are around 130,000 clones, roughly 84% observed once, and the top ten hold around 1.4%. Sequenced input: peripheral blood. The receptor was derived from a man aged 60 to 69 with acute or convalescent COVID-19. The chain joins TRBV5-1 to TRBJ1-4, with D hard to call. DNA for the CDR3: TGCGCCAGTGGTTCGGGGAATAATGAAAAACTGTTTTTT. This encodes CASGSGNNEKLFF. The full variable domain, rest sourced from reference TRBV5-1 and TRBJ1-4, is KAGVTQTPRYLIKTRGQQVTLSCSPISGHRSVSWYQQTPGQGLQFLFEYFSETQRNKGNFPGRFSGRQFSNSRSEMNVSTLELGDSALYLCASGSGNNEKLFFGSGTQLSVL.